These 10 T cell receptor beta chains were all obtained from the same sample, sequenced in a study. One entry per CDR3 protein results from TCRdb running MiXCR on the 5' RACE reads. The sample carries 62,000 or so distinct CDR3 sequences, roughly 22% recorded once. Sequenced sample: memory CD4+ T cells sorted from a lymph node. Noted subset: memory CD4+ T cells, CD4+CD45RO+CD25-. These receptors came from a female donor with breast cancer.

This clonotype was seen at least ten times. This sequence joins TRBV6-8 and TRBJ2-1, with 10 bases fitting TRBD2. Unmatched junction bases numbered 13, after V lost 10 bases and J lost 7 bases. This CDR3 is built from 15 residues. CDR1 and CDR2 (germline): MNHGY, SAAAGT. CDR3 coding DNA: TGTGCCACCGATGGGGGCCTAGCGGGAGAAAATGAGCAGTTCTTC. It translates to CATDGGLAGENEQFF.

The V call is TRBV28, the J call TRBJ2-2; TRBD2 agrees at 7 bases. There are 14 residues in the CDR3. The V and J ends lost 4 bases and 4 bases, in that order; junction bases with no gene match: 3. Germline lookup yields CDR1 MDHEN and CDR2 SYDVKM. CDR3: CASSWPGGTGELFF. CDR3 in DNA: TGTGCCAGCAGTTGGCCGGGAGGCACCGGGGAGCTGTTTTTT.

The chain uses TRBV10-3 and TRBJ2-3, with 7 bases aligning to TRBD1. J was trimmed by 6 bases and V by 6 bases; bases with no gene match: 12. From germline, CDR1 is ENHRY and CDR2 SYGVKD. The CDR3 is 15 amino acids. The CDR3 DNA reads as TGTGCCATCAGCTCTTCGACAGGGACCGGGGATACGCAGTATTTT. Translated: CAISSSTGTGDTQYF.

In this sample, this clonotype turned up many times. J is TRBJ1-2 and V is TRBV20-1; no clear D. Germline CDR1 and CDR2: DFQATT and SNEGSKA (reference sequence). There are 12 residues in the CDR3. With 0 bases removed from V and 4 bases from J, the gap between germline ends came to 6 bases. CDR3 sequence (DNA): TGCAGTGCTAGAGATAACACCTATGGCTACACCTTC. It specifies CSARDNTYGYTF.

The chain has TRBV30 and TRBJ2-1, with 8 bases that match TRBD2. V shed 0 bases and J 6 bases; nucleotides not matched to a gene: 7. The germline V gene has CDR1 GTSNPN and CDR2 SVGIG (reference sequence). The CDR3 totals 15 residues. The chain's CDR3 is CAWSVGSGNLNEQFF. Written as DNA, the CDR3 is TGTGCCTGGAGTGTAGGTAGCGGGAATCTCAATGAGCAGTTCTTC.

This clonotype was seen a few times. The V call is TRBV7-2, the J call TRBJ1-5, with TRBD1 identical over 8 bases. V shed 1 base, J shed 6 bases, and the junction held 5 bases outside the gene matches. Germline-derived CDR1 and CDR2 are SGHTA and FQGNSA. CDR3 length: 15 residues. This CDR3 is CASSLGQGAFQPQHF. CDR3 nucleotide sequence: TGTGCCAGCAGCTTAGGTCAGGGGGCTTTTCAGCCCCAGCATTTT.

This clonotype appeared many times. The chain combines TRBV6-2 or TRBV6-3 with TRBJ1-5, with TRBD1 matching over 10 bases. After removal of 5 bases from V and 3 bases from J, the junction contained 7 bases not matched to a gene. CDR1 is MNHEY and CDR2 is SVGEGT in the germline V gene. The CDR3 covers 16 residues. CDR3 in amino acids: CASSRRDRGSNQPQHF. For the CDR3, the DNA is TGTGCCAGCAGTCGCCGGGACAGGGGTTCCAATCAGCCCCAGCATTTT.

This clonotype was seen many times. This chain connects TRBV9 to TRBJ2-1; tentatively, D is TRBD1 or TRBD2 (5 bases each). Trimming removed 0 bases from V and 6 bases from J, with 7 bases in between. This CDR3 has 13 amino acids. The V gene's germline CDR1 is SGDLS and CDR2 YYNGEE. This CDR3 is CASSVGGFNEQFF. In nucleotides, the CDR3 is TGTGCCAGCAGCGTAGGGGGGTTCAATGAGCAGTTCTTC.

In this sample, this clonotype turned up many times. This rearrangement joins TRBV20-1 to TRBJ2-1, with 8 positions matching TRBD2. Trimming took 6 bases from V and 0 from J; bases not matched to a gene: 10. Germline V CDR1 and CDR2: DFQATT, SNEGSKA (reference sequence). The CDR3 is 16 residues long. The CDR3 region is CSALAFLAGSYNEQFF. The CDR3 region has the DNA TGCAGTGCCCTCGCTTTTCTAGCGGGCTCCTACAATGAGCAGTTCTTC.

Many counts were recorded for this clonotype. This chain uses TRBV10-3 with TRBJ1-5; possibly TRBD1 for D (5 bases). This CDR3 is 14 amino acids long. Germline assignment: CDR1 ENHRY and CDR2 SYGVKD. V was trimmed by 10 bases and J by 2 bases, leaving 15 bases between them. The chain's CDR3 is CATRDPGGNQPQHF. CDR3 DNA sequence: TGTGCCACCCGGGACCCGGGGGGCAATCAGCCCCAGCATTTT.